This entry is about one T cell receptor beta chain. Its antigen is as yet unknown. This record comes from a study of chemoradiotherapy in HPV16-positive cancers. Findings and limits, study-wide: The functional HPV-specific definition rests on just two HPV16-positive patients. Candidate HPV-specific clones and E7-related TCR motifs grew in tumor during treatment.

The method was immunoSEQ multiplex PCR; TCRdb's version includes in-frame clones alone and lacks a portion of them. Here the sample spans more than 9,000 clones, around 87% being singletons. CDR1 MNHNS and CDR2 SASEGT come from the germline V gene. Deletions cut 7 bases from V and 4 bases from J, with 14 bases between. This CDR3 has 14 amino acids. The clonotype originates from a human donor with HPV-associated anogenital cancer. The V gene is TRBV6-1, the J gene TRBJ2-1, with D possibly TRBD2 on 6 matching bases. The sample was taken from a patient who underwent chemoradiotherapy. The CDR3 sequence: CASNFGTSYNEQFF. The CDR3 DNA sequence: TGTGCCAGCAATTTCGGGACTTCTTACAATGAGCAGTTCTTC.